This note documents a single T cell receptor beta chain sequence. Authors' analysis steps: The authors estimated nucleated cell counts from reference gene primer amplification. Sequencing was performed with immunoSEQ multiplex PCR; in TCRdb, only in-frame clones are kept and a portion is missing. V, J and clone size are taken as reported in that table, and D and trimming were inferred from the DNA itself. The top ten clones hold around 12% of a sample with over 250,000 clones, 75% to 90% of them seen once. These data belong to a study of blood T cell repertoires in COVID-19. From germline, CDR1 is KGHSH and CDR2 LQKENI. CDR3 length equals 15 residues. V lost 6 bases, J lost 0 bases, and 5 bases stayed unmatched.

The source material was peripheral blood. This clonotype was sampled from a woman aged 60-70 years with acute or convalescent COVID-19. The chain joins TRBV18 to TRBJ1-3, with TRBD1 matching over 7 bases. CDR3 DNA: TGTGCCAGCTCCCCGACAGGGTCCTCTGGAAACACCATATATTTT. This translates into CASSPTGSSGNTIYF.